Presented here are 16 T cell receptor beta chains from one specimen sequenced in a study of cytomegalovirus exposure and HLA in healthy donors. PCR was performed using 60 Vbeta and 13 Jbeta primers. Data came from immunoSEQ multiplex PCR; TCRdb stores just in-frame clones and leaves some out. The top ten clones hold under 3% of a sample with about 63,000 clones, approximately 79% of them seen once. Sequencing was performed on PBMCs. The receptors stem from a woman aged 30 to 39 in good health and CMV-seronegative.

The chain has TRBV2 and TRBJ2-1, with TRBD2 matching over 8 bases. The CDR3 sequence is 16 residues long. Germline V lookup: CDR1 SNHLY, CDR2 FYNNEI. The trim removed 1 base at V and 3 bases at J, leaving 5 bases unmatched. CDR3 amino acids: CASSEEAGGNYNEQFF. The CDR3 coding sequence is TGTGCCAGCAGTGAAGAGGCGGGGGGTAACTACAATGAGCAGTTCTTC.

In this sample, this clone turned up once. The chain joins TRBV7-9 to TRBJ1-2, with D uncertain. The V end lost 4 bases, the J end lost 7 bases, and 10 bases lay between the germline ends. This CDR3 is built from 12 residues. CDR1 and CDR2 from the germline V gene are SEHNR and FQNEAQ (reference sequence). CDR3 bases: TGTGCCAGCAGCTCAAAGAGGTTTGGCTACACCTTC. This translates into CASSSKRFGYTF.

The chain has TRBV19 and TRBJ1-1; D might be TRBD1 (5 bases). Trimming removed 9 bases at V and 3 bases at J, with 8 bases between. This CDR3 is 11 amino acids long. The germline V gene encodes CDR1 LNHDA and CDR2 SQIVND (reference sequence). CDR3 region: CASGGDTEAFF. CDR3 bases: TGTGCCAGCGGGGGAGACACTGAAGCTTTCTTT.

The rearrangement links TRBV6-6 to TRBJ2-1, with TRBD1 matching over 8 bases. CDR3 size: 15 residues. V trimming: 2 bases; J trimming: 2 bases; junction bases outside the gene matches: 2. CDR1 and CDR2 from the germline V gene are MNHNY and SVGAGI (reference sequence). The CDR3 is CASSYGQGPYNEQFF. The CDR3 coding sequence is TGTGCCAGCAGTTACGGACAGGGACCCTACAATGAGCAGTTCTTC.

The CDR3 sequence: CASRRSRVLNEKLFF. The CDR3 nucleotides are TGTGCCAGCAGACGCTCGCGGGTGCTCAATGAAAAACTGTTTTTT. The V and J genes are TRBV2 and TRBJ1-4; no clear D gene. Trimming left V 6 bases short and J 5 bases short, with 16 bases between. CDR3 length: 15 amino acids. CDR1 and CDR2 (germline): SNHLY, FYNNEI.

This clone has more than one count but fewer than ten. The V and J genes are TRBV15 and TRBJ1-6, with D maybe TRBD1 (6 bases). The CDR3 is made up of 14 amino acids. Deletions cut 7 bases from V and 6 bases from J, with 13 bases between. The germline CDR1 and CDR2 sequences are LNHNV and YYDKDF (reference sequence). CDR3 coding DNA: TGTGCCACCAATAAGGGGACACTTAATTCACCCCTCCACTTT. Its translation: CATNKGTLNSPLHF.

This rearrangement joins TRBV2 to TRBJ1-5; no reliable D call. Trimming removed 5 bases from V and 4 bases from J, with 3 bases in between. CDR1 and CDR2 from the germline V gene are SNHLY and FYNNEI. CDR3 size: 11 residues. The CDR3 bases are TGTGCCAGCAGTTCTAATCAGCCCCAGCATTTT. It is translated as CASSSNQPQHF. The whole variable domain, filled in from reference TRBV2 and TRBJ1-5, reads EPEVTQTPSHQVTQMGQEVILRCVPISNHLYFYWYRQILGQKVEFLVSFYNNEISEKSEIFDDQFSVERPDGSNFTLKIRSTKLEDSAMYFCASSSNQPQHFGDGTRLSIL.

The chain joins TRBV5-1 to TRBJ2-3; 7 bases match TRBD2. After removal of 0 bases from V and 2 bases from J, the junction contained 9 bases not matched to a gene. This CDR3 spans 17 amino acids. The germline CDR1 and CDR2 sequences are SGHRS and YFSETQ. CDR3 in amino acids: CASSLDASGATTDTQYF. The CDR3 DNA reads as TGCGCCAGCAGCTTGGATGCAAGCGGGGCAACCACAGATACGCAGTATTTT.

In its sample, this clone was seen once. The V and J genes are TRBV10-3 and TRBJ2-5; D might be TRBD1 (6 bases). Trimming pared 3 bases from V and 3 bases from J, leaving 14 bases between. CDR1 ENHRY and CDR2 SYGVKD come from the germline V gene. This CDR3 contains 15 residues. The CDR3 sequence: CAISDRRQDKETQYF. The CDR3 nucleotides are TGTGCCATCAGTGACAGGCGACAGGATAAAGAGACCCAGTACTTC.

The rearrangement links TRBV7-3 to TRBJ2-1, with 14 positions matching TRBD2. V was clipped by 3 bases and J by 7 bases; unmatched bases: 5. The CDR3 runs to 16 residues. CDR1 SGHTA and CDR2 FQGTGA come from the germline V gene. DNA for the CDR3: TGTGCCAGCAGCTTCGCGGGACTAGCGGGAGTTAATGAGCAGTTCTTC. Protein product: CASSFAGLAGVNEQFF. The full variable domain, in which reference TRBV7-3 and TRBJ2-1 provide the parts outside the CDR3, is GAGVSQTPSNKVTEKGKYVELRCDPISGHTALYWYRQSLGQGPEFLIYFQGTGAADDSGLPNDRFFAVRPEGSVSTLKIQRTERGDSAVYLCASSFAGLAGVNEQFFGPGTRLTVL.

This clone has more than one count but fewer than ten. The chain couples TRBV7-6 to TRBJ2-2; D unresolved. Germline V gene data show CDR1 as SGHVS and CDR2 as FNYEAQ. The CDR3 spans 12 residues. The germline V and J ends were trimmed by 5 bases and 2 bases, with 3 bases remaining between them. The CDR3 here is CASSLNTGELFF. The CDR3 DNA reads TGTGCCAGCAGCCTCAACACCGGGGAGCTGTTTTTT. Variable domain in full (rest from reference TRBV7-6 and TRBJ2-2): GAGVSQSPRYKVTKRGQDVALRCDPISGHVSLYWYRQALGQGPEFLTYFNYEAQQDKSGLPNDRFSAERPEGSISTLTIQRTEQRDSAMYRCASSLNTGELFFGEGSRLTVL.

The chain employs TRBV30 and TRBJ2-7; 8 bases agree with TRBD1. The CDR3 runs to 14 residues. Germline V gene sequence: CDR1 GTSNPN, CDR2 SVGIG (reference sequence). V lost 7 bases and J lost 7; bases outside the gene matches: 15. This CDR3 reads CALGFGQGAGEQYF. The CDR3 region has the DNA TGTGCCTTGGGGTTCGGGCAGGGGGCAGGTGAGCAGTACTTC.

The chain joins TRBV19 to TRBJ1-5; D perhaps matches TRBD1 (6 bases). CDR1 is LNHDA, CDR2 SQIVND, per germline (reference sequence). Between the trimmed V and J ends, which lost 8 bases and 1 base, there was a span of 6 bases. CDR3 length equals 12 residues. The CDR3 reads CASDRSNQPQHF. CDR3 bases: TGTGCCAGTGACAGGAGCAATCAGCCCCAGCATTTT. Full variable domain (rest looked up from reference TRBV19 and TRBJ1-5): DGGITQSPKYLFRKEGQNVTLSCEQNLNHDAMYWYRQDPGQGLRLIYYSQIVNDFQKGDIAEGYSVSREKKESFPLTVTSAQKNPTAFYLCASDRSNQPQHFGDGTRLSIL.

The genes are TRBV7-9 and TRBJ1-4; no clear D gene. Trimming took 2 bases from V and 17 from J, leaving 18 bases between them. Germline lookup yields CDR1 SEHNR and CDR2 FQNEAQ (reference sequence). The CDR3 runs to 13 residues. The CDR3 sequence: CASSLSATGMRFF. For the CDR3, the DNA is TGTGCCAGCAGCTTATCCGCCACTGGTATGAGATTTTTT.

The chain uses TRBV5-8 and TRBJ1-5, with TRBD1 matching over 9 bases. From germline, CDR1 is SGHTS and CDR2 YDEGEE. CDR3 length: 19 residues. V was clipped by 1 base and J by 1 base; unmatched bases: 12. CDR3 region: CASSLLWTGVHTSNQPQHF. For the CDR3, the DNA is TGTGCCAGCAGCTTGCTTTGGACAGGGGTGCACACAAGCAATCAGCCCCAGCATTTT. Complete variable domain (other parts from reference TRBV5-8 and TRBJ1-5): EAGVTQSPTHLIKTRGQQATLRCSPISGHTSVYWYQQALGLGLQFLLWYDEGEERNRGNFPPRFSGRQFPNYSSELNVNALELEDSALYLCASSLLWTGVHTSNQPQHFGDGTRLSIL.

The chain's CDR3 is CASRWDREKGGYTF. For the CDR3, the DNA is TGTGCCAGCAGATGGGACAGGGAGAAAGGTGGCTACACCTTC. J is TRBJ1-2 and V is TRBV2, with 9 bases matching TRBD1. Per germline, CDR1 SNHLY and CDR2 FYNNEI. The CDR3 consists of 14 residues. The ends lost 6 bases at V and 7 bases at J; junction bases unmatched: 9.